The T cell receptor (beta chain) under discussion was sequenced for a study of tumor-infiltrating lymphocytes in localized non-small cell lung cancer. Study-wide background: Patients included smokers and never-smokers with various histologies, some sampled after neoadjuvant chemotherapy. Resected tumor was paired with non-adjacent uninvolved lung from the same patient. Study results and caveats: Tumors had more T cell infiltration than uninvolved lung, per TCRbeta sequencing and CD3 counts.

Germline values: CDR1 MNHNS, CDR2 SASEGT. The CDR3 is 11 residues long. Trimming took 4 bases from V and 5 from J, leaving 6 bases between them. In regard to this clone: Its antigen remains unknown.

Sequencing used immunoSEQ multiplex PCR; TCRdb keeps in-frame clones, though not all of them. This table has about 9,200 clones, roughly four fifths appearing once. This chain joins TRBV6-1 and TRBJ2-7; maybe TRBD2 (5 bases). The sequencing input was uninvolved lung tissue not adjacent to the tumor. This sequence was found in a human donor with non-small cell lung cancer. CDR3 amino acids: CASSGGHEQYF. DNA of the CDR3: TGTGCCAGCAGTGGAGGGCACGAGCAGTACTTC.